The rows below give T cell receptor beta chains drawn from one sample of a study of shared clonotypes between healthy human individuals. Assay: immunoSEQ multiplex PCR; the TCRdb copy retains only in-frame clones and omits some. The sample consists of some 2,500,000 clones, about 90% of them appearing once. Sequenced sample: naive CD4+ T cells from PBMCs. All receptors derive from a young man in good health. Some clones in this sample may be carry-over from other donors' samples. Each CDR3 is given with its conserved first and last residue. The D gene is left open where the match is weak. Expanded clones get a size class; other rows say once, few or many, or leave the size out.

v_gene: TRBV29-1
abundance: .
d_gene: TRBD1
j_gene: TRBJ2-3
CDR3nt: TGCAGCGTTGCAGGGGGTAAAAGCACAGATACGCAGTATTTT
CDR3aa: CSVAGGKSTDTQYF

v_gene: TRBV5-1
abundance: once
d_gene: TRBD2
j_gene: TRBJ2-2
CDR3nt: TGCGCCAGCTCGGGACTAGCGAACACCGGGGAGCTGTTTTTT
CDR3aa: CASSGLANTGELFF

v_gene: TRBV6-5
abundance: .
d_gene: .
j_gene: TRBJ2-1
CDR3nt: TGTGCCAGCAACCGGCCCAAGGGTGAGCAGTTCTTC
CDR3aa: CASNRPKGEQFF

v_gene: TRBV6-6
abundance: .
d_gene: TRBD1
j_gene: TRBJ1-5
CDR3nt: TGTGCCAGCGGTGGACAGGGGTTCGGCAATCAGCCCCAGCATTTT
CDR3aa: CASGGQGFGNQPQHF

v_gene: TRBV30
abundance: .
d_gene: .
j_gene: TRBJ1-5
CDR3nt: TGTGCCTGGAGGAGTGGAAGTCTCGGCAATCAGCCCCAGCATTTT
CDR3aa: CAWRSGSLGNQPQHF

v_gene: TRBV4-1
abundance: .
d_gene: TRBD1
j_gene: TRBJ1-1
CDR3nt: TGCGCCAGCAGCCAAGAAAGGGGGCTGGAAGCTTTCTTT
CDR3aa: CASSQERGLEAFF

v_gene: TRBV6-1
abundance: .
d_gene: .
j_gene: TRBJ1-3
CDR3nt: TGTGCCAGTGCAACCGTCAACTCTGGAAACACCATATATTTT
CDR3aa: CASATVNSGNTIYF

v_gene: TRBV6-4
abundance: .
d_gene: TRBD1
j_gene: TRBJ2-2
CDR3nt: TGTGCCAGCAGTGAATTTACAGGGGGCGCGAACACCGGGGAGCTGTTTTTT
CDR3aa: CASSEFTGGANTGELFF

v_gene: TRBV2
abundance: .
d_gene: TRBD1
j_gene: TRBJ2-7
CDR3nt: TGTGCCAGCAGTTTCCAGGGGGTGGGCTACGAGCAGTACTTC
CDR3aa: CASSFQGVGYEQYF

v_gene: TRBV5-5
abundance: .
d_gene: TRBD2
j_gene: TRBJ2-1
CDR3nt: TGTGCCAGCAGCGCCCGCCCCTGGACTAGCGACTACAATGAGCAGTTCTTC
CDR3aa: CASSARPWTSDYNEQFF

v_gene: TRBV11-2
abundance: .
d_gene: .
j_gene: TRBJ1-2
CDR3nt: TGTGCCAGCAGCTTATATCCTCTGTGGGGCTACACCTTC
CDR3aa: CASSLYPLWGYTF

v_gene: TRBV2
abundance: .
d_gene: .
j_gene: TRBJ1-1
CDR3nt: TGTGCCAGCAGTGAATATAGGGAAGGCACTGAAGCTTTCTTT
CDR3aa: CASSEYREGTEAFF

v_gene: TRBV5-1
abundance: .
d_gene: TRBD2
j_gene: TRBJ2-1
CDR3nt: TGCGCCAGCGCGGGAGGCGGGGTAGCCTACAATGAGCAGTTCTTC
CDR3aa: CASAGGGVAYNEQFF

v_gene: TRBV6-5
abundance: few
d_gene: .
j_gene: TRBJ1-1
CDR3nt: TGTGCCAGCAGGGGCTACACTGAAGCTTTCTTT
CDR3aa: CASRGYTEAFF

v_gene: TRBV6-5
abundance: .
d_gene: TRBD2
j_gene: TRBJ2-1
CDR3nt: TGTGCCAGCCGGGGACTAGCATCCCTAAATGAGCAGTTCTTC
CDR3aa: CASRGLASLNEQFF

v_gene: TRBV19
abundance: .
d_gene: TRBD1
j_gene: TRBJ1-3
CDR3nt: TGTGCCAGTAGAAACAGGGGGTCTGGAAACACCATATATTTT
CDR3aa: CASRNRGSGNTIYF

v_gene: TRBV19
abundance: .
d_gene: .
j_gene: TRBJ2-7
CDR3nt: TGTGCCAGTAGTATAGGGGGCGGAGAATCCTACGAGCAGTACTTC
CDR3aa: CASSIGGGESYEQYF

v_gene: TRBV28
abundance: .
d_gene: .
j_gene: TRBJ1-5
CDR3nt: TGTGCCAGCAGCGCCCCGGGAGGGGGGCCTGACAATCAGCCCCAGCATTTT
CDR3aa: CASSAPGGGPDNQPQHF

v_gene: TRBV25-1
abundance: .
d_gene: .
j_gene: TRBJ2-4
CDR3nt: TGTGCCAGCAGTGAGAGTGGACGGAAAACCAAAAACATTCAGTACTTC
CDR3aa: CASSESGRKTKNIQYF

v_gene: TRBV5-4
abundance: .
d_gene: TRBD1
j_gene: TRBJ1-1
CDR3nt: TGTGCCAGCAGCGGAGGGACAGGGACGGTCAACACTGAAGCTTTCTTT
CDR3aa: CASSGGTGTVNTEAFF

v_gene: TRBV5-1
abundance: .
d_gene: .
j_gene: TRBJ2-7
CDR3nt: TGCGCCAGCAGCTTGAGGAGGGAGACGGACGAGCAGTACTTC
CDR3aa: CASSLRRETDEQYF

v_gene: TRBV5-1
abundance: .
d_gene: TRBD1
j_gene: TRBJ2-1
CDR3nt: TGCGCCAGCAGCTGGGGCCCGGACAGGGGGGCGGTCAATGAGCAGTTCTTC
CDR3aa: CASSWGPDRGAVNEQFF

v_gene: TRBV28
abundance: .
d_gene: .
j_gene: TRBJ1-5
CDR3nt: TGTGCCAGCAGTTCCCCGGCGGGCTACAATCAGCCCCAGCATTTT
CDR3aa: CASSSPAGYNQPQHF

v_gene: TRBV7-9
abundance: once
d_gene: .
j_gene: TRBJ1-3
CDR3nt: TGTGCCAGCAGCTTAGTCTCGGGCAGGGCTGGAAACACCATATATTTT
CDR3aa: CASSLVSGRAGNTIYF

v_gene: TRBV2
abundance: .
d_gene: TRBD1
j_gene: TRBJ2-7
CDR3nt: TGTGCCACCAACCGGGACAGGGCCTACGAGCAGTACTTC
CDR3aa: CATNRDRAYEQYF

v_gene: TRBV7-3
abundance: .
d_gene: .
j_gene: TRBJ2-2
CDR3nt: TGTGCCAGCAGGCCCTTTGAGGGGAGGACCGGGGAGCTGTTTTTT
CDR3aa: CASRPFEGRTGELFF

v_gene: TRBV2
abundance: .
d_gene: TRBD2
j_gene: TRBJ2-5
CDR3nt: TGTGCCACTCCGCCCGACGGGACTAGTCGTTGGGAGACCCAGTACTTC
CDR3aa: CATPPDGTSRWETQYF

v_gene: TRBV28
abundance: .
d_gene: .
j_gene: TRBJ2-7
CDR3nt: TGTGCCAGCAGTCGTGCCGTGACAGGATCCTACGAGCAGTACTTC
CDR3aa: CASSRAVTGSYEQYF

v_gene: TRBV28
abundance: .
d_gene: TRBD1
j_gene: TRBJ1-4
CDR3nt: TGTGCCAGCAGTCCCTGGACAGGGGGGGCTAATGAAAAACTGTTTTTT
CDR3aa: CASSPWTGGANEKLFF

v_gene: TRBV11-2
abundance: .
d_gene: TRBD2
j_gene: TRBJ2-2
CDR3nt: TGTGCCAGCAGCTCACGGACTAGCGGGAACACCGGGGAGCTGTTTTTT
CDR3aa: CASSSRTSGNTGELFF

v_gene: TRBV4-2
abundance: .
d_gene: .
j_gene: TRBJ2-1
CDR3nt: TGTGCCAGCAGCCATCTGTCGGCGGGGTCCTACAATGAGCAGTTCTTC
CDR3aa: CASSHLSAGSYNEQFF

v_gene: TRBV29-1
abundance: .
d_gene: .
j_gene: TRBJ2-5
CDR3nt: TGCAGCGTTGAGGGCAGGGCCCATCAAGAGACCCAGTACTTC
CDR3aa: CSVEGRAHQETQYF

v_gene: TRBV5-1
abundance: few
d_gene: .
j_gene: TRBJ1-1
CDR3nt: TGCGCCAGCAGCTTGTCCAGCTTGAACACTGAAGCTTTCTTT
CDR3aa: CASSLSSLNTEAFF

v_gene: TRBV11-2
abundance: .
d_gene: .
j_gene: TRBJ2-7
CDR3nt: TGTGCCAGCAGCCCCACCGTACCGGCAGGCGGCGAGCAGTACTTC
CDR3aa: CASSPTVPAGGEQYF

v_gene: TRBV7-3
abundance: .
d_gene: .
j_gene: TRBJ2-2
CDR3nt: TGTGCCAGCAGCTTTAACACCGGGGAGCTGTTTTTT
CDR3aa: CASSFNTGELFF

v_gene: TRBV5-1
abundance: .
d_gene: TRBD2
j_gene: TRBJ2-5
CDR3nt: TGCGCCAGCAGCTTCGGACTAGCGATATACCAAGAGACCCAGTACTTC
CDR3aa: CASSFGLAIYQETQYF

v_gene: TRBV28
abundance: .
d_gene: .
j_gene: TRBJ2-4
CDR3nt: TGTGCCAGCAGCCCCCAGTGGACAGACATTCAGTACTTC
CDR3aa: CASSPQWTDIQYF